This TCR beta chain appears in the sequencing data of a study of blood T cells in healthy people across ages. Study findings and constraints: Comparison with aged donors showed that long-lived donors had more naive CD4+ cells and higher diversity.

Between the trimmed V and J ends, which lost 4 bases and 7 bases, there was a span of 16 bases. Germline loops: CDR1 SQVTM, CDR2 ANQGSEA. The CDR3 is made up of 14 amino acids. For every donor, a draw yielded about 10 milliliters of peripheral blood. This clonotype was recorded a few times. Its antigen is still unknown. A second PCR of roughly 7 to 11 cycles used a sample-barcoded 5' primer and a J-beta primer mix. Using its own MiXCR run on the 5' RACE reads, TCRdb lists one record per CDR3 protein. There are roughly 800,000 distinct CDR3 sequences in the sample; 20% to 30% occur only once, and under 10% lies in the top ten. These data were also filed under a second study, of T cells of mothers and their children. Per that study: Slightly higher overlap, not significant, was seen in related mother-child pairs than in unrelated pairs.

The sample comprised blood. The receptor's source is a boy younger than 18 in good health. The chain is built from TRBV29-1 and TRBJ2-2; D perhaps matches TRBD1 (7 bases). CDR3 sequence reads: CSVGWRGLGGELFF. The CDR3 coding sequence is TGCAGCGTTGGTTGGAGGGGGCTGGGCGGGGAGCTGTTTTTT.